This T cell receptor (beta chain) came from a study of early T cells in non-severe SARS-CoV-2 infection. The overall study: It was bulk RNA from unsorted whole blood that was sequenced, and the chains were unpaired.

V was cut by 4 bases and J by 3 bases, with 13 bases left in between. The germline V gene encodes CDR1 MNHEY and CDR2 SVGAGI. The CDR3 covers 15 residues. TCRdb reprocessed the 5' RACE reads via MiXCR and lists one record per CDR3 protein. The sample contains 55,000 to 75,000 distinct CDR3 sequences, 8% to 10% of which appear only once. This clonotype was found many times. The input for sequencing was whole blood, taken at baseline. This TCR came from an adult who was a healthcare worker with PCR-confirmed SARS-CoV-2 infection or an uninfected control (not recorded which). The chain is built from TRBV6-5 and TRBJ2-1; TRBD1 is a possible D gene (6 bases). The CDR3 loop is CASSFDRDIYNEQFF. The CDR3 coding sequence is TGTGCCAGCAGTTTCGATCGGGACATCTACAATGAGCAGTTCTTC.